Each of the 20 T cell receptor beta chains below was sequenced from the same sample in a study of T cells in women clearing cervical HPV infection. The protocol was immunoSEQ multiplex PCR, while the TCRdb copy is restricted to in-frame clones and leaves out a portion. The specimen's table records about 31,000 clones. Specimen: blood buffy coat. All receptors derive from a woman aged 18 to 69 with a cervical HPV16 infection that either progressed to CIN3+ or cleared (not recorded which).

Comment on this clone: The CDR3 end falls 3 residues outside the read, so it is completed with the germline J gene. Other nucleotide sequences in the sample specify the same CDR3. The chain has TRBV5-1 and TRBJ1-1, with a weak D call TRBD1 (5 bases). Germline CDR1 and CDR2: SGHRS and YFSETQ. CDR3 length: 14 residues. V was trimmed by 3 bases and J by 1 base, leaving 10 bases between them. Incomplete CDR3 DNA: TGCGCCAGCAGCTCGGGAACAGGGAACACTGAA. Translated: CASSSGTGNTE. The full CDR3 is CASSSGTGNTEAFF. Based on the CDR3 plus reference TRBV5-1 and TRBJ1-1, the full variable domain is KAGVTQTPRYLIKTRGQQVTLSCSPISGHRSVSWYQQTPGQGLQFLFEYFSETQRNKGNFPGRFSGRQFSNSRSEMNVSTLELGDSALYLCASSSGTGNTEAFFGQGTRLTVV.

In the case of this clone: The read falls 3 residues short of the CDR3 end, and the missing part is taken from the germline J gene. The chain uses TRBV29-1 and TRBJ2-2; D perhaps matches TRBD1 (5 bases). The CDR3 sequence is 14 residues long. Trimming pared 6 bases from V and 4 bases from J, leaving 15 bases between. The V gene's germline CDR1 is SQVTM and CDR2 ANQGSEA. The part of the CDR3 DNA that was read is TGCAGCGTCCCCAGGGCAGGTTCCACCGGGGAG. Translation gives CSVPRAGSTGE. The entire CDR3 protein reads CSVPRAGSTGELFF.

A remark on this clone: The read stops 3 residues short of the end of the CDR3; the missing end is completed from the germline J gene. The J gene is TRBJ1-4, the V gene TRBV30; a weak D match, TRBD1 (5 bases). Germline CDR1 reads GTSNPN; CDR2 reads SVGIG (reference sequence). The CDR3 totals 13 residues. CDR3 in amino acids: CAWSLQGTSPLFF. The CDR3 DNA, read in part, is TGTGCCTGGAGTCTTCAGGGTACTTCACCA. Full variable domain (missing parts from reference TRBV30 and TRBJ1-4): SQTIHQWPATLVQPVGSPLSLECTVEGTSNPNLYWYRQAAGRGLQLLFYSVGIGQISSEVPQNLSASRPQDRQFILSSKKLLLSDSGFYLCAWSLQGTSPLFFGSGTQLSVL.

Comments on this clone: The read ends 3 residues before the CDR3 terminus; that terminus is restored from the germline J gene. The J gene is TRBJ1-2, the V gene TRBV7-2, with D uncertain. This CDR3 region has 15 residues. Germline lookup yields CDR1 SGHTA and CDR2 FQGNSA. CDR3 sequence reads: CASSLSLAGYDEYTF. CDR3 bases read: TGTGCCAGCAGCTTATCACTAGCGGGATATGACGAA.

About this clone: The read comes to an end 3 residues before the CDR3 does, leaving the germline J gene to fill in the end. The chain joins TRBV7-9 to TRBJ1-5, with D possibly being TRBD1 (5 bases). The CDR3 spans 15 residues. With 2 bases removed from V and 8 bases from J, the gap between germline ends came to 16 bases. Per germline, CDR1 SEHNR and CDR2 FQNEAQ (reference sequence). The CDR3 DNA, read in part, is TGTGCCAGCAGCTTATCGTACGGGGGTCGAGAGCCC. Translated, it gives CASSLSYGGREP. The full CDR3 protein reads CASSLSYGGREPQHF.

Concerning this clone: The CDR3 extends 3 residues past the end of the read, so its final part is completed from the germline J gene. V is TRBV19 and J is TRBJ2-4; D unclear. The V gene's germline CDR1 is LNHDA and CDR2 SQIVND (reference sequence). The CDR3 consists of 13 residues. CDR3 bases read: TGTGCCAGTAGTATCTTAGATAACTATGGT. Translating gives CASSILDNYG. The CDR3 in its entirety is CASSILDNYGQYF.

In regard to this clone: Coverage ceases 3 residues before the CDR3 finishes, and the germline J gene fills in the end. V usage is TRBV20-1 and J usage is TRBJ2-7; TRBD2 matches 9 bases. This CDR3 spans 14 amino acids. The germline V gene encodes CDR1 DFQATT and CDR2 SNEGSKA (reference sequence). V dropped 6 bases and J dropped 4; count of bases not matched to a gene: 10. The CDR3 here is CSASVAGGPYEQYF. Partial CDR3 DNA: TGCAGTGCCTCTGTGGCGGGAGGGCCATACGAG.

Notes on this clone: The CDR3 is cut off 3 residues early in the read; its end comes from the germline J gene. The chain couples TRBV2 to TRBJ1-5; TRBD1 is a possible D gene (6 bases). The V gene lost 6 bases and the J gene lost 3 bases, with 12 bases spanning the gap. Germline CDR1 reads SNHLY; CDR2 reads FYNNEI. This CDR3 spans 14 amino acids. CDR3 amino acids: CASREDRFNQPQHF. CDR3 DNA, as far as it was read: TGTGCCAGCAGAGAGGACAGATTCAATCAGCCC.

Concerning this clone itself: The read ends 3 residues early relative to the CDR3; the germline J gene fills the gap. V gene TRBV6-2 or TRBV6-3 combines with J gene TRBJ1-2; D call uncertain. Germline CDR1 reads MNHEY; CDR2 reads SVGEGT. The CDR3 totals 12 residues. V was shortened by 5 bases and J by 6 bases, with 10 bases between the two germline ends. The sequenced CDR3 bases are TGTGCCAGCAGTCTGTGGACTCATGGC. Its protein product is CASSLWTHG. Given in full, the CDR3 is CASSLWTHGYTF.

Turning to this clone: The read stops 3 residues short of the end of the CDR3; the missing end is completed from the germline J gene. The chain recombines TRBV7-9 with TRBJ2-2; TRBD1 matches at 7 bases. Per germline, CDR1 SEHNR and CDR2 FQNEAQ (reference sequence). V dropped 6 bases and J dropped 1; count of bases not matched to a gene: 2. This CDR3 has 14 residues. The DNA read from the CDR3 is TGTGCCAGCAGAGGACAGGAGAACACCGGGGAG. Its translation: CASRGQENTGE. The whole CDR3 sequence reads CASRGQENTGELFF.

Comments on this clone: The DNA ends 3 residues before the CDR3 does, and the rest of the CDR3 is filled in from the germline J gene. This sequence joins TRBV5-4 and TRBJ2-3; TRBD2 might be the D (5 bases). Germline CDR1 reads SGHNT; CDR2 reads YYREEE (reference sequence). This CDR3 spans 16 amino acids. The ends were cut back, 8 bases at V and 2 bases at J, with 21 bases in the middle. The CDR3 reads CASNPRAAGYTDTQYF. Partial CDR3 DNA: TGTGCCAGTAATCCCCGGGCGGCGGGCTACACAGATACG.

As regards this clone: One end of the junction does not line up with germline, which may come from a read error. The CDR3 is cut off 3 residues early in the read; its end comes from the germline J gene. The chain couples TRBV20-1 to TRBJ2-1, with 9 bases fitting TRBD1. Germline CDR1 and CDR2: DFQATT and SNEGSKA (reference sequence). This CDR3 has 15 amino acids. The CDR3 spells CSSRTGVGSYNEQFF. CDR3 DNA (partial): TGCAGTTCTAGGACAGGGGTTGGTTCCTACAATGAG.

Notes on this clone: The observed sequence ends 3 residues before the CDR3 terminus, with the missing tail filled in from the germline J gene. The chain links TRBV7-2 to TRBJ2-2; D is unclear. This CDR3 is built from 14 residues. The V end lost 7 bases, the J end lost 1 base, and 10 bases lay between the germline ends. Germline V CDR1 and CDR2: SGHTA, FQGNSA. Incomplete CDR3 DNA: TGTGCCAGCACCCCCAGGAAGAACACCGGGGAG. Its protein product is CASTPRKNTGE. The whole CDR3 protein reads CASTPRKNTGELFF.

Turning to this clone: The missing CDR3 end, 3 residues past where the read stops, is filled in from the germline J gene. The chain couples TRBV6-1 to TRBJ1-2; D uncertain. V was clipped by 3 bases and J by 1 base, with 6 bases between them. The germline gives CDR1 MNHNS, CDR2 SASEGT. The CDR3 has 13 residues. Partial CDR3 DNA: TGTGCCAGCAGTGACCAGATTAACTATGGC. It translates to CASSDQINYG. The CDR3, in full, reads CASSDQINYGYTF.

The CDR3 loop is CASSLVSEETQYF. The part of the CDR3 DNA that was read is TGTGCCAGCAGCTTAGTCTCAGAAGAGACG. This chain connects TRBV5-6 to TRBJ2-3, with D uncertain. The read ends 3 residues shy of where the CDR3 ends; the end is completed using the germline J gene. Germline values: CDR1 SGHDT, CDR2 YYEEEE. This CDR3 spans 13 amino acids.

In regard to this clone: The read is 3 residues too short to cover the CDR3 end, so that end is filled in from the germline J gene. This rearrangement joins TRBV30 to TRBJ2-4, with 8 nucleotides matching TRBD1. Germline CDR1 and CDR2: GTSNPN and SVGIG (reference sequence). The CDR3 length is 13 residues. The part of the CDR3 DNA that was read is TGTGCCTGGAGTCGGGACAGGCCGGGTGGT. Translation: CAWSRDRPGG. The complete CDR3 reads CAWSRDRPGGQYF.

On this clone itself: Read sequence stops 3 residues before the CDR3 end, and the germline J gene provides the missing end. V is TRBV27 and J is TRBJ2-7; the match to TRBD2 covers 8 bases. The CDR3 is 14 residues long. CDR1 MNHEY and CDR2 SMNVEV come from the germline V gene (reference sequence). V trimming: 9 bases; J trimming: 3 bases; junction bases outside the gene matches: 10. Partial CDR3 DNA: TGTGCCAGTCGGGCCGCGGGAGGAGGCTACGAG. Translating it yields CASRAAGGGYE. The entire CDR3 reads CASRAAGGGYEQYF.

As to this clone: Read data end 3 residues before the CDR3 end; the end is taken from the germline J gene. V is TRBV5-8 and J is TRBJ2-5; 9 nucleotides line up with TRBD2. Trimming removed 4 bases from V and 5 bases from J; junction bases left unmatched: 9. The CDR3 length is 15 residues. The germline gives CDR1 SGHTS, CDR2 YDEGEE. The DNA read from the CDR3 is TGTGCCAGCAGCCCACAGCGGGGGGTCGGGGAGACC. It codes for CASSPQRGVGET. The whole CDR3 region reads CASSPQRGVGETQYF.

CDR3 bases read: TGTGCCAGCAGCTCGGGGACAGCCCCAGATACC. As protein: CASSSGTAPDT. The entire CDR3 protein reads CASSSGTAPDTYTF. V gene TRBV7-2 combines with J gene TRBJ1-2, with 7 bases lining up with TRBD1. Sequencing ends 3 residues short of the CDR3 end; the germline J gene provides the rest. Germline CDR1 is SGHTA and CDR2 is FQGNSA. CDR3 length: 14 residues.

Comment on this clone: The read finishes 3 residues shy of the CDR3 end, and the germline J gene is used to complete it. The genes are TRBV9 and TRBJ2-3; D gene unclear. The V and J ends lost 1 base and 1 base respectively, with 7 bases between them. The CDR3 is made up of 14 amino acids. The V gene's germline CDR1 is SGDLS and CDR2 YYNGEE. The CDR3 is CASSVTQGTDTQYF. The covered CDR3 bases are TGTGCCAGCAGCGTAACCCAGGGCACAGATACG.